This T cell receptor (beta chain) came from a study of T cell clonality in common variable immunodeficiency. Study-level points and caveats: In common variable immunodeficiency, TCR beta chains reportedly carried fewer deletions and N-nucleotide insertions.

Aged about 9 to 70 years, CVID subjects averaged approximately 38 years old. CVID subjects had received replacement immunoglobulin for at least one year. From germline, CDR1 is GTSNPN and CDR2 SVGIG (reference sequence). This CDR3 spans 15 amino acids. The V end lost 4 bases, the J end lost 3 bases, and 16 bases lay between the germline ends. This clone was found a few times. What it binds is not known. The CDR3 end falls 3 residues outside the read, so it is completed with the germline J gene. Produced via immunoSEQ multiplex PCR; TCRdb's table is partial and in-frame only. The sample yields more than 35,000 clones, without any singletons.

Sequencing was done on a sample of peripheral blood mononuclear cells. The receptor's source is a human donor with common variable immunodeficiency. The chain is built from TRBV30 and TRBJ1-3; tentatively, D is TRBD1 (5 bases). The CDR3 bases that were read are TGTGCCTGGACAACCGCGGGGGGAGGTGGAAACACC. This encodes CAWTTAGGGGNT. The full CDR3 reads CAWTTAGGGGNTIYF.